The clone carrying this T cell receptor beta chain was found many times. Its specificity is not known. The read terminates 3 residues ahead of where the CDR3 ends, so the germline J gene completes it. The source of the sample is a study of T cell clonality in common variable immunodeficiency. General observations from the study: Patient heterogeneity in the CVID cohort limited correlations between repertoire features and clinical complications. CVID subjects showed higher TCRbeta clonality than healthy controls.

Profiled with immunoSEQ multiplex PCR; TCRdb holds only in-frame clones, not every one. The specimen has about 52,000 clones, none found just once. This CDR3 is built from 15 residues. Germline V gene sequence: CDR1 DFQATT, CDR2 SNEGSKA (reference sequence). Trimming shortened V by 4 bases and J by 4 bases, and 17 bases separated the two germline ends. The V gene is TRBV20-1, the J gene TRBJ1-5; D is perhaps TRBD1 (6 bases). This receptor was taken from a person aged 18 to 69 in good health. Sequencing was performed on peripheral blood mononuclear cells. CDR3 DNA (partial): TGCAGTGCTAAACAGGGAATATTTGGGAATCAGCCC. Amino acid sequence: CSAKQGIFGNQP. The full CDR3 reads CSAKQGIFGNQPQHF.